The 21 T cell receptor beta chains listed next were all sequenced from one sample in a study of blood T cell repertoires in COVID-19. The assay was immunoSEQ multiplex PCR, and TCRdb's table has in-frame clones only and misses some. This repertoire shows roughly 400,000 clones, around 90% found once; its top ten account for about 2.1%. Specimen: PBMCs or T cells enriched from blood (not recorded which). Receptors were obtained from a woman aged 40 to 50 with acute COVID-19.

The chain employs TRBV10-2 and TRBJ2-7, with 7 bases identical to TRBD1. This CDR3 has 13 amino acids. Germline CDR1 and CDR2: WSHSY and SAAADI. V shed 6 bases, J shed 2 bases, and the junction held 4 bases outside the gene matches. The CDR3 reads CASRLGQAYEQYF. For the CDR3, the DNA is TGCGCCAGCAGACTTGGACAGGCCTACGAGCAGTACTTC.

The chain couples TRBV5-1 to TRBJ1-1, with TRBD1 matching over 8 bases. V was pared by 1 base and J by 0 bases, with 8 bases of the junction left unmatched. The CDR3 runs to 17 residues. Germline CDR1 is SGHRS and CDR2 is YFSETQ. This CDR3 is CASSLNNWDRLNTEAFF. CDR3 coding DNA: TGCGCCAGCAGCTTGAACAACTGGGACAGGCTGAACACTGAAGCTTTCTTT.

V and J are TRBV29-1 and TRBJ1-5; D is unclear. CDR1 and CDR2 (germline): SQVTM, ANQGSEA. The V end was cut by 4 bases, the J end by 5 bases, with 9 bases between. The CDR3 length is 12 residues. Here the CDR3 reads CSVAQEDQPQHF. The CDR3 nucleotides read TGCAGCGTTGCCCAGGAGGATCAGCCCCAGCATTTT. Based on the CDR3 plus reference TRBV29-1 and TRBJ1-5, the full variable domain is SAVISQKPSRDICQRGTSLTIQCQVDSQVTMMFWYRQQPGQSLTLIATANQGSEATYESGFVIDKFPISRPNLTFSTLTVSNMSPEDSSIYLCSVAQEDQPQHFGDGTRLSIL.

The V call is TRBV9, the J call TRBJ2-7; D is perhaps TRBD1 (6 bases). V lost 0 bases and J lost 2, with 9 bases in between. The V gene's germline CDR1 is SGDLS and CDR2 YYNGEE. The CDR3 contains 14 residues. CDR3 loop: CASSVAGQTYEQYF. CDR3 in DNA: TGTGCCAGCAGCGTAGCCGGACAGACCTACGAGCAGTACTTC.

The chain uses TRBV6-5 and TRBJ1-2; 7 bases line up with TRBD1. Trimming cost V 7 bases and J 4 bases; bases outside gene matches: 6. This CDR3 has 13 amino acids. The germline CDR1 and CDR2 sequences are MNHEY and SVGAGI. The DNA for the CDR3 is TGTGCCAGCAAAACGACAGGGACCTATGGCTACACCTTC. It encodes CASKTTGTYGYTF.

The chain joins TRBV2 to TRBJ2-5; 14 bases fit TRBD2. Trimming took 6 bases from V and 5 from J; bases not matched to a gene: 5. Germline lookup yields CDR1 SNHLY and CDR2 FYNNEI. The CDR3 contains 15 residues. CDR3 residues: CASSETSGGAETQYF. The CDR3, as DNA: TGTGCCAGCAGCGAGACTAGCGGGGGGGCGGAGACCCAGTACTTC.

This chain uses TRBV4-1 with TRBJ1-4, with 7 bases lining up with TRBD1. After removal of 4 bases from V and 4 bases from J, the junction contained 6 bases not matched to a gene. Germline V gene lookup returns CDR1 MGHRA and CDR2 YSYEKL. CDR3 length: 15 residues. The CDR3 nucleotides read TGCGCCAGCAGCCCGTCCGGGACAGATAATGAAAAACTGTTTTTT. Amino acid sequence: CASSPSGTDNEKLFF.

This rearrangement joins TRBV5-6 to TRBJ2-2, with D tentatively TRBD1 (5 bases). Trimming cost V 2 bases and J 1 base, with 9 bases left between them. Germline values: CDR1 SGHDT, CDR2 YYEEEE. This CDR3 has 15 amino acids. In DNA form, the CDR3 reads TGTGCCAGCAGCTTCGGCAGGGTGAACACCGGGGAGCTGTTTTTT. It yields the protein CASSFGRVNTGELFF.

The V gene is TRBV2, the J gene TRBJ2-7, with D perhaps matching TRBD1 (7 bases). The CDR3 covers 15 residues. V was cut by 3 bases and J by 0 bases, with 12 bases left in between. CDR1 is SNHLY and CDR2 is FYNNEI in the germline V gene. The DNA for the CDR3 is TGTGCCAGCAGTGACAGGGGGGATTACTCCTACGAGCAGTACTTC. Translated: CASSDRGDYSYEQYF.

On this clone: A much larger clone is a single base away; this may be a read error. The rearrangement joins TRBV13 to TRBJ2-7; D unresolved. V was cut by 0 bases and J by 1 base, with 4 bases left in between. CDR3 length: 13 residues. Looked up from germline, CDR1 is PRHDT and CDR2 is FYEKMQ (reference sequence). The CDR3 region has the DNA TGTGCCAGCAGCTTAGGGGCTTCCTACGAGCAGTACTTC. Protein: CASSLGASYEQYF.

J is TRBJ1-4 and V is TRBV6-6; 10 nucleotides align to TRBD1. Germline CDR1 MNHNY, CDR2 SVGAGI (reference sequence). The CDR3 covers 15 residues. V dropped 4 bases and J dropped 2; count of bases not matched to a gene: 1. In nucleotides, the CDR3 is TGTGCCAGCAGTTCGACAGGGGGCACTAATGAAAAACTGTTTTTT. Encoded protein: CASSSTGGTNEKLFF.

This chain uses TRBV5-1 with TRBJ2-2, with D hard to call. Trimming took 0 bases from V and 4 from J, leaving 7 bases between them. The CDR3 length is 14 residues. Germline CDR1 SGHRS, CDR2 YFSETQ. The CDR3 region is CASSLGLFTGELFF. CDR3 in DNA: TGCGCCAGCAGCTTGGGTCTCTTCACCGGGGAGCTGTTTTTT.

This clone appeared once. V and J are TRBV2 and TRBJ2-7; the match to TRBD2 covers 8 bases. The CDR3 has 17 amino acids. Germline V gives CDR1 SNHLY, CDR2 FYNNEI. The V segment lost 2 bases and the J segment 0 bases; nucleotides outside the gene matches: 9. CDR3 nucleotide sequence: TGTGCCAGCAGTGAAAGGGCGGGAGGTGTTAGCTCCTACGAGCAGTACTTC. Protein sequence: CASSERAGGVSSYEQYF.

The chain combines TRBV27 with TRBJ1-6; no firm D call. CDR3 length: 14 amino acids. Germline CDR1 is MNHEY and CDR2 is SMNVEV (reference sequence). Trimming shortened V by 2 bases and J by 5 bases, and 7 bases separated the two germline ends. CDR3 in amino acids: CASSLQSDNSPLHF. In DNA form, the CDR3 reads TGTGCCAGCAGTTTACAATCAGATAATTCACCCCTCCACTTT.

The chain links TRBV18 to TRBJ2-7; 7 bases map to TRBD1. This CDR3 is 14 amino acids long. J lost 2 bases, V lost 1 base, and 2 bases had no gene match. Looked up from germline, CDR1 is KGHSH and CDR2 is LQKENI. CDR3 DNA sequence: TGTGCCAGCTCACCACAGGGGGCTACCTACGAGCAGTACTTC. Protein: CASSPQGATYEQYF.

This clone was observed once. This sequence joins TRBV21-1 and TRBJ1-1; whether TRBD1, the table's D call, matches the DNA was not checked. TRBV21-1 is listed as a pseudogene. The CDR3 runs to 18 residues. The CDR3 bases are TGTGCCAGCAGCAATAGGGAACGGGACAGGGGTAAAGGCACTGAAGCTTTCTTT. Protein sequence: CASSNRERDRGKGTEAFF.

V is TRBV3-1 (or the pseudogene TRBV3-2) and J is TRBJ1-2, with a weak D call TRBD1 (5 bases). Germline CDR1 LGHDT, CDR2 YNNKEL (reference sequence). The germline V and J ends were trimmed by 8 bases and 8 bases, with 12 bases remaining between them. The CDR3 runs 11 residues. The CDR3 DNA reads TGTGCCAGCGGAAGGGGCGCGGGCTACACCTTC. This codes for CASGRGAGYTF.

The V and J genes are TRBV10-3 and TRBJ1-5, with 7 nucleotides matching TRBD1. The germline V gene has CDR1 ENHRY and CDR2 SYGVKD. J lost 5 bases, V lost 2 bases, and 12 bases had no gene match. The CDR3 runs to 17 residues. The CDR3 is CAISEPTRQGGDQPQHF. The CDR3 region has the DNA TGTGCCATCAGTGAGCCTACCAGACAGGGCGGTGATCAGCCCCAGCATTTT.

The chain has TRBV5-1 and TRBJ2-2; 9 nucleotides align to TRBD2. CDR1 and CDR2 from the germline V gene are SGHRS and YFSETQ. With 3 bases clipped from V and 4 bases from J, the junction kept 7 bases outside the gene matches. The CDR3 runs to 16 residues. The CDR3 here is CASSSIAGASTGELFF. CDR3 in DNA: TGCGCCAGCAGCTCGATAGCGGGGGCGAGCACCGGGGAGCTGTTTTTT.

The chain couples TRBV19 to TRBJ1-5, with 9 bases that match TRBD1. Per germline, CDR1 LNHDA and CDR2 SQIVND (reference sequence). J lost 7 bases, V lost 0 bases, and 10 bases had no gene match. This CDR3 has 17 residues. CDR3 loop: CASSIEKGQGFGQPQHF. The CDR3 coding sequence is TGTGCCAGTAGTATAGAGAAAGGACAGGGGTTCGGCCAGCCCCAGCATTTT.

The CDR3: CATEGQLNTEAFF. In DNA form, the CDR3 reads TGTGCCACGGAGGGACAGTTGAACACTGAAGCTTTCTTT. The chain joins TRBV10-3 to TRBJ1-1; the match to TRBD1 covers 7 bases. The length of the CDR3 is 13 residues. V shed 10 bases, J shed 0 bases, and the junction held 5 bases outside the gene matches. Germline V gene lookup returns CDR1 ENHRY and CDR2 SYGVKD.